This entry describes one TCR beta chain. There is no known antigen for this receptor. One base away there is no much larger clone; base qualities are not given. Library creation used the immunoSEQ multiplex PCR assay. For the multiplex PCR, a mixture combining 60 forward primers for TCR Vbeta segments and 13 reverse primers for TCR Jbeta segments was used. Amplification of the CDR3 region of rearranged TCR beta genes was performed with a multiplex PCR assay on genomic DNA. The Illumina HiSeq System was used to sequence the amplified TCR beta libraries as 87-base-pair reads. Per the authors' processing: A later analysis counted approximately 76 million unique TCR beta chains across the 550 to 750 repertoires, and approximately 11 million of these chains were shared by at least two donors. Raw reads were error-corrected and collapsed into unique sequences with a nearest-neighbor algorithm that merged closely related sequences to remove PCR and sequencing errors. Alignment of CDR3 sequences to IMGT reference sequences was used to assign V, D and J gene segments. For a sequence to be retained, a match of at least six nucleotides to both a V gene segment and a J gene segment was required. A rearrangement was called productive if the CDR3 had no stop codons and remained in frame with V and J, and every other rearrangement was called non-productive. Following IMGT convention, CDR3 was defined as the stretch from the second conserved V-encoded cysteine to the conserved J-encoded phenylalanine. The earlier analysis of a few hundred of the donors excluded sequences that lacked an unambiguous match to a single V gene segment. In an earlier analysis of approximately 560 of the donors, a V segment was called functional when productive rearrangements were above 56.7%, and segregating when the standard deviation between donors exceeded 5%. A statistical classification framework was built for diagnosing cytomegalovirus status from the catalog of TCR beta chain sequences. In a later analysis, V and J genes were assigned by comparing TCR nucleotide sequences against IMGT/GENE-DB human TR gene sequences. In a later analysis, CDR3 sequences and most-parsimonious VDJ recombination scenarios were assigned using the TCRdist pipeline. In a later analysis, every TCR beta chain was defined by the combination of its CDR3 amino acid sequence and its V-gene family, and reads without a unique V-gene family were dropped. To address suspected cross-contamination and a sequencing artifact, a later analysis removed a few hundred highly shared, low-generation-probability nucleotide sequences. In a later analysis, a clonal expansion index was calculated for each public chain from normalized within-repertoire ranks of inferred template counts. Generation probabilities in a later analysis came from a VDJ recombination model fitted to out-of-frame rearrangements, and those results were checked against IGoR. Hypergeometric tests were used in a later analysis to score TCR-TCR, TCR-HLA and TCR-CMV co-occurrence, with a repertoire-size bias correction applied to the TCR pairs. In a later analysis, false discovery rates were estimated by permuting HLA or CMV assignments 20 times. In a later analysis, co-occurring TCRs were grouped using DBSCAN, and TCRdist sequence similarity was added for clustering within HLA-allele-positive subsets. For co-occurrence clustering, repertoires with fewer than 30,000 or more than 120,000 public chains were excluded, along with roughly 5 repertoires with anomalous nucleotide sharing. TCRdb stores this immuneACCESS table with in-frame sequences only. Part of the clones is absent; in the studies checked, under half of the shortfall reflects unresolved V genes, and no reason is known for the rest. V, J and clone size reflect that table, while D and trimming were determined from the DNA. Present in this sample are approximately 60,000 clones, about 80% of which were seen just once. The top ten clonotypes cover 1.7% of the sample.

This sample is drawn from a study of cytomegalovirus exposure and HLA in healthy donors (dated by TCRdb to the late 2010s). Background on the whole study: In an earlier analysis of some 550 of the donors, 276 Gb of sequence data and 117 million unique TCR beta sequences from about 190 million T cells were reported. The genetic ancestry cluster associated with self-reported Caucasian donors included roughly 84% of the 398 genotyped donors. In addition to the first cohort of hundreds of subjects, a separate validation cohort of over 90 different subjects was used. HLA typing covered class I and class II loci at four-digit resolution. High-throughput TCR immunosequencing, statistical association of individual TCRs with disease status, and machine learning were combined to predict cytomegalovirus infection status. Genome-wide SNP genotypes for about three fifths of the 666 donors were used in a later genetic analysis, which treated that subset as a discovery cohort. Among around 400 genotyped donors of the cohort, an average of roughly 240,000 unique TCR beta nucleotide sequences were sequenced per donor, 15% to 20% of them non-productive. A few DR-DQ haplotypes were treated as single units for association and clustering because of strong linkage in the cohort. Typing coverage differed by locus: A, B, C, DRB1 and DQB1 were typed in roughly 620-630 donors, DQA1 in around 500, DPA1 in some 600, and DPB1 in approximately 450. In an earlier analysis of a few hundred of the donors, high-throughput TCR beta sequencing was used to judge whether each TCR beta V gene segment behaved as functional or pseudogenic. A later analysis re-analyzed previously published TCR beta repertoires from hundreds of donors and added high-resolution HLA genotyping to study TCR occurrence patterns. Donor age, sex, ethnicity and CMV serostatus were compiled together with the repertoire data. All discovery cohort repertoires had been generated on a single sequencing platform. In the later analysis, no new phenotypic data were used to find candidate immune exposures; instead, reliance was placed on TCR beta sequences and their occurrence across donors. The T cell repertoires of 666 subjects were profiled by immunosequencing and related to cytomegalovirus serostatus. The aim of the study was to test whether cataloging public T cell receptors could identify signatures of past pathogen exposure. An early release that covered around 590 HLA-typed donors contained about 290 gigabases of sequencing data and tens of millions of unique TCR sequences.

On the study overall, not on this receptor specifically: In a later analysis, the rate of TCR association differed among HLA loci, with DRB1 alleles having the most associated TCRs and HLA-C alleles having the fewest. Correlated functional status among segregating V segments might be attributable to linkage disequilibrium, but an unknown experimental factor could not be ruled out. When HLA alleles, especially DR and DQ, strongly co-occurred, TCR associations were difficult to assign to individual alleles. According to the authors, the approach could potentially be generalized to other disease states and immunological phenotypes. Because the 87-base-pair reads could not distinguish some IMGT-functional V segments, including TRBV6-2 and TRBV6-3, those segments were excluded. In vitro tests confirmed that a few of the cytomegalovirus-associated TCR beta chains recognize cytomegalovirus antigens. A further reported finding was that TCR beta sequences accurately predicted the HLA-A and HLA-B alleles for most subjects in the first cohort. A later genetic analysis reported fewer N-insertions in productive TCRs among donors in an Asian-associated ancestry cluster than the roughly 720-donor mean. Across donors, most TCR sequences were observed very rarely, whereas some public TCRs were present in many individuals. An earlier analysis of approximately 600 of the donors showed that most TCR beta V segments appeared in productive rearrangements either about 87% or about 30% of the time, which broadly matched IMGT annotations. A later analysis associated some 17,000 TCR beta sequences with specific HLA alleles at a false discovery rate of 0.05. Sequencing depth was assumed to be roughly uniform across donors in the presence/absence analyses, though that assumption may not hold. HLA typing was unavailable for some donors at each locus, so association tests used only the typed subset. In a later analysis, HLA-associated TCR beta chains were found to be more clonally expanded and to have lower generation probabilities than equally common non-associated chains. A later analysis reported that several top co-occurrence clusters appeared linked to parvovirus B19, influenza, CMV and Epstein-Barr virus. A later analysis found that most CMV-associated TCR beta chains appeared HLA-restricted, with HLA associations seemingly driven largely by CMV exposure. Because counts were too low, about 15 rarely observed V segments, including chromosome 9 orphons, were left out of the earlier analysis of some 600 of the donors. This cohort had only TCR beta chains sequenced, and the lack of alpha or paired-chain data limited which features could be detected. In the study, approximately 160 TCR beta chains were listed as associated with cytomegalovirus. CMV serostatus was the only immune exposure information available for the cohort. The classifier was reported to diagnose cytomegalovirus status with high specificity and sensitivity in both the original cohort and the validation cohort. A cluster of highly shared sequence variants was judged likely to be a technical artifact of the sequencing pipeline. A later genetic analysis associated a missense DCLRE1C variant with V-gene and J-gene trimming of TCR beta chains, and an independent cohort replicated the association.

The germline V gene gives CDR1 as SQVTM and CDR2 as ANQGSEA. V gives up 1 base and J gives up 5 bases, and the segment between their germline ends measures 12 bases. Spanning cysteine to phenylalanine, the CDR3 consists of 14 amino acids. Here the CDR3 DNA is all that survives: 42 bases in frame from base 1. The cohort consisted of fewer than 700 healthy bone marrow donors. Cohort members were all nominally healthy when sampled, although unrecorded immune exposures were likely present. The donor tested CMV seronegative and was one of the 352 seronegative cohort members. A peripheral blood sample was provided by each donor, and peripheral blood mononuclear cells were used for TCR beta sequencing. The Qiagen DNeasy Blood Extraction Kit was used to extract genomic DNA from the blood cell samples.

Rearrangement joined TRBV29-1 to TRBJ2-1; possibly the D gene is TRBD2, per 6 matching bases. Sequencing used PBMCs. The sequence was collected from a man in his forties in good health and CMV-seronegative. The DNA sequence follows: TGCAGCGTTGAAGGTGAAGGGGAGGACAATGAGCAGTTCTTC. Its amino acids are CSVEGEGEDNEQFF.